The TCR beta chain described here comes from a study of metastatic and nonmetastatic thyroid tumors. This clone was seen many times. TCRdb re-clonotyped the PCR reads through MiXCR. This sample has roughly 23,000 clones, with roughly 23% found just once. Germline CDR1 DFQATT, CDR2 SNEGSKA (reference sequence). This CDR3 contains 12 residues. V lost 5 bases and J 3 bases, leaving 10 bases between the germline ends. All patients were untreated before thyroid surgery. The rearrangement joins TRBV20-1 to TRBJ1-1; D possibly corresponds to TRBD1 (5 bases). Sequencing was carried out using blood. The receptor comes from a male donor with papillary thyroid cancer or a benign thyroid nodule (not recorded which). Some clones in this sample may be carry-over from other donors' samples. CDR3 residues: CSARMGDTEAFF. For the CDR3, the DNA is TGCAGTGCTCGGATGGGGGACACTGAAGCTTTCTTT.